There are a few counts of the clone carrying this T cell receptor beta chain. The record originates from a study of T cells after yellow fever vaccination. TCRdb fed the 5' RACE reads into MiXCR, producing one record per CDR3 protein. The sample lists a few hundred thousand distinct CDR3 sequences, around 8.6% occurring once. Germline CDR1 is ENHRY and CDR2 is SYGVKD. CDR3 length: 13 amino acids. Trimming pared 10 bases from V and 4 bases from J, leaving 16 bases between. This chain uses TRBV10-3 with TRBJ2-5; possible D gene TRBD2, 5 bases. The receptor was derived from a young man who received the YFV17D yellow fever vaccine. The sample in question was CD4+ T cells sorted from PBMCs, obtained 5 days after the yellow fever booster vaccination. The CDR3 sequence: CATNRGRGETQYF. In DNA, the CDR3 is TGTGCCACCAACCGGGGTAGAGGAGAGACCCAGTACTTC.